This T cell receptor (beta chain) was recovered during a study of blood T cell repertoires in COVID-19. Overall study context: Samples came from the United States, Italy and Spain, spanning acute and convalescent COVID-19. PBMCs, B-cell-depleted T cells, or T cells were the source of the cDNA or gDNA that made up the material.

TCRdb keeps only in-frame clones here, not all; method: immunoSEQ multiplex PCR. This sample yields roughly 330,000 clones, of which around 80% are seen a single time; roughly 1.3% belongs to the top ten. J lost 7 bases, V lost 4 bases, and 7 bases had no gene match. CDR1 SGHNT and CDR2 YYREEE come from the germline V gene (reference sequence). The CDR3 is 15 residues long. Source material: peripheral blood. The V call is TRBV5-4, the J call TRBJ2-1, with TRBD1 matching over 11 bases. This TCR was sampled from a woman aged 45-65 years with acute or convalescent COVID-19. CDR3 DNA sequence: TGTGCCAGCAGCCCGGACAGGGGGCGACTAAATGAGCAGTTCTTC. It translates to CASSPDRGRLNEQFF. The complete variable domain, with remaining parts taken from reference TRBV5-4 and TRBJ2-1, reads ETGVTQSPTHLIKTRGQQVTLRCSSQSGHNTVSWYQQALGQGPQFIFQYYREEENGRGNFPPRFSGLQFPNYSSELNVNALELDDSALYLCASSPDRGRLNEQFFGPGTRLTVL.